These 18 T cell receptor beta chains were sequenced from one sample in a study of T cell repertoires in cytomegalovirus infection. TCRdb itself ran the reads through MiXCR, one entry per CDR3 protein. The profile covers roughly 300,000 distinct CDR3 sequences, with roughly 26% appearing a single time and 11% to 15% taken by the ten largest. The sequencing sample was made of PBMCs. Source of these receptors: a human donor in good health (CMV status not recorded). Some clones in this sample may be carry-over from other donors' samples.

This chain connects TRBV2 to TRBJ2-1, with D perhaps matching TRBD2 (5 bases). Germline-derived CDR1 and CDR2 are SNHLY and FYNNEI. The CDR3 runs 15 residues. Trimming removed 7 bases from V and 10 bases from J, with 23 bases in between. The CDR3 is CASTREGSLGHEQFF. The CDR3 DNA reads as TGTGCCAGCACCCGGGAAGGTAGCTTGGGTCACGAGCAGTTCTTC.

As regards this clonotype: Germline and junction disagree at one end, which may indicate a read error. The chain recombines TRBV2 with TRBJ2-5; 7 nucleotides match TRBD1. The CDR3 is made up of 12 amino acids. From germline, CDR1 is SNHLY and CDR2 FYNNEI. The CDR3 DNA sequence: TGTGCCAACAGTGTACAGGGGGAGACCCAGTACTTC. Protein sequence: CANSVQGETQYF.

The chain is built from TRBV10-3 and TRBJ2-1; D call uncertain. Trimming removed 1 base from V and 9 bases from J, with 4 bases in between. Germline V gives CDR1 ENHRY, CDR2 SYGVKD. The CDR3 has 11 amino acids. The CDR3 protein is CAISELSEQFF. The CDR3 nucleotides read TGTGCCATCAGTGAGTTGAGTGAGCAGTTCTTC.

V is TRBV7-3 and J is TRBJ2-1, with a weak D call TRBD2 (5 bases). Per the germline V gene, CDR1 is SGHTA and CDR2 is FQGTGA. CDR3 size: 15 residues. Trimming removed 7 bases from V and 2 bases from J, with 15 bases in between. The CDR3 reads CASTPSGSTYNEQFF. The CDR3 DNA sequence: TGTGCCAGCACTCCAAGCGGTTCGACCTACAATGAGCAGTTCTTC.

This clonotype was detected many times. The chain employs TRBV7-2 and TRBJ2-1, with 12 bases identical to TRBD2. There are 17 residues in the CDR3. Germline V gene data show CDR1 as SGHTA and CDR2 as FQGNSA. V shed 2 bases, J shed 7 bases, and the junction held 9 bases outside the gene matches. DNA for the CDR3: TGTGCCAGCAGCTTAAGGACTAGCGGGATGACGGTAAATGAGCAGTTCTTC. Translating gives CASSLRTSGMTVNEQFF.

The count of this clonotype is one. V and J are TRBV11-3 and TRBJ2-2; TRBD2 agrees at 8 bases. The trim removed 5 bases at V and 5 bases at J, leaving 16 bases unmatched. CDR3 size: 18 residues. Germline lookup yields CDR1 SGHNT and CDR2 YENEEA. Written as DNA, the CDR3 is TGTGCCAGCAGCCCTCCTCCCTGGGAGCGGGAGTTTACCGGGGAGCTGTTTTTT. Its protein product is CASSPPPWEREFTGELFF.

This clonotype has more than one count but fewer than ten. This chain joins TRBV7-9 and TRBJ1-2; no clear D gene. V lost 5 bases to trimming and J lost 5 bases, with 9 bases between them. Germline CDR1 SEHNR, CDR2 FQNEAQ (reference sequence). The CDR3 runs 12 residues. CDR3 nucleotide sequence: TGTGCCAGCAGCCAGGAAGCTTATGGCTACACCTTC. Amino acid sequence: CASSQEAYGYTF.

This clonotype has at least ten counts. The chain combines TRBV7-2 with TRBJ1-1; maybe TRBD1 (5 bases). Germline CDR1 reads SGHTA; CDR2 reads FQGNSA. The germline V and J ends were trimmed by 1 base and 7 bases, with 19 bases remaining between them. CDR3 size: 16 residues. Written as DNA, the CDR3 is TGTGCCAGCAGCTTAGAGCCGGGCGGCAGGGCTCATGAAGCTTTCTTT. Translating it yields CASSLEPGGRAHEAFF.

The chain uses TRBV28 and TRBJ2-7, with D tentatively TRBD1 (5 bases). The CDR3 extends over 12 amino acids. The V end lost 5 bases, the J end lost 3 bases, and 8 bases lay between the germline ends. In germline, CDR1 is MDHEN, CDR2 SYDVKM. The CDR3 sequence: CASSPQVYEQYF. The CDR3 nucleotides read TGTGCCAGCAGTCCACAGGTCTACGAGCAGTACTTC.

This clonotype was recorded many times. CDR3 sequence reads: CSAPPSGRIHEQFF. Here the CDR3 DNA reads TGCAGTGCGCCCCCTAGCGGGAGAATCCATGAGCAGTTCTTC. V gene TRBV20-1 combines with J gene TRBJ2-1, with 10 bases fitting TRBD2. The CDR3 extends over 14 amino acids. Germline V gene lookup returns CDR1 DFQATT and CDR2 SNEGSKA (reference sequence). After removal of 6 bases from V and 8 bases from J, the junction contained 10 bases not matched to a gene.

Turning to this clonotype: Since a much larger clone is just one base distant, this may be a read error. CDR3 loop: CASSQGPGTEAVF. In DNA form, the CDR3 reads TGTGCCAGCAGTCAAGGACCTGGTACTGAAGCTGTCTTT. The rearrangement uses TRBV7-2 and TRBJ1-1; D not resolved. The CDR3 is 13 residues long. CDR1 SGHTA and CDR2 FQGNSA come from the germline V gene.

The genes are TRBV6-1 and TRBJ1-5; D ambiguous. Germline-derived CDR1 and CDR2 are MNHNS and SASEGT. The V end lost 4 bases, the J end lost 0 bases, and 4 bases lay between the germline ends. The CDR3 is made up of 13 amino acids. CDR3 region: CASSAFSNQPQHF. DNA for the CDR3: TGTGCCAGCAGTGCCTTTAGCAATCAGCCCCAGCATTTT.

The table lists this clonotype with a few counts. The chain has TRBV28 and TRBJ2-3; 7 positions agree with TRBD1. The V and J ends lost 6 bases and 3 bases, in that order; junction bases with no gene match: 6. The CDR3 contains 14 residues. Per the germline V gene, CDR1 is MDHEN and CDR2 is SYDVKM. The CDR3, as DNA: TGTGCCAGCAGAAGACAGGGATCAACAGATACGCAGTATTTT. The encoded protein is CASRRQGSTDTQYF.

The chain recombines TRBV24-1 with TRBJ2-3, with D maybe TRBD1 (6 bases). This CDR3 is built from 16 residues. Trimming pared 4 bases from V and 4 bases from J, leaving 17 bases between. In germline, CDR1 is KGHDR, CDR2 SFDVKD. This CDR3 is CATSEPQQGSADTQYF. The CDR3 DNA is TGTGCCACCAGTGAGCCCCAACAGGGAAGCGCAGATACGCAGTATTTT.

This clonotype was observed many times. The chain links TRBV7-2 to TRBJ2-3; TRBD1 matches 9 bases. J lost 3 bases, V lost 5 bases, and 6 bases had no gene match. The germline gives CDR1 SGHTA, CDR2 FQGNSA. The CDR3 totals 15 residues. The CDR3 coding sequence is TGTGCCAGCAGCCCGGGGACAGGGTGGACAGATACGCAGTATTTT. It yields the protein CASSPGTGWTDTQYF.

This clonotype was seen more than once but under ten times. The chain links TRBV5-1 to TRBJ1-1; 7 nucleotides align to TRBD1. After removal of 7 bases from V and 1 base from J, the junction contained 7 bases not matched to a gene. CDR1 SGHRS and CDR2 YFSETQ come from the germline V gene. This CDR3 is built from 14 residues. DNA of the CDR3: TGCGCCAGCGTACGAGGGGGCACGAACACTGAAGCTTTCTTT. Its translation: CASVRGGTNTEAFF. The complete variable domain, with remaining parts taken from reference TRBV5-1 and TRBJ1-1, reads KAGVTQTPRYLIKTRGQQVTLSCSPISGHRSVSWYQQTPGQGLQFLFEYFSETQRNKGNFPGRFSGRQFSNSRSEMNVSTLELGDSALYLCASVRGGTNTEAFFGQGTRLTVV.

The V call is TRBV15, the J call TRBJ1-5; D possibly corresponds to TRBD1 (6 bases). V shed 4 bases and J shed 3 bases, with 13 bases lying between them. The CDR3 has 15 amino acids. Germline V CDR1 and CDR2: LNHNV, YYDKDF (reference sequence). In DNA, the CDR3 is TGTGCCACCAGCAAACGCGGACAGCACAATCAGCCCCAGCATTTT. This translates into CATSKRGQHNQPQHF.

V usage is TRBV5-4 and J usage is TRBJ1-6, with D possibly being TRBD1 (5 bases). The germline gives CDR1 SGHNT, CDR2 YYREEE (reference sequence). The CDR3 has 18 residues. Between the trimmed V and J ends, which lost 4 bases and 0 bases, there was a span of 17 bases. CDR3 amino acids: CASSLPAAGSSYNSPLHF. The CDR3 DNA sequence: TGTGCCAGCAGCCTACCTGCGGCAGGGAGCTCCTATAATTCACCCCTCCACTTT.